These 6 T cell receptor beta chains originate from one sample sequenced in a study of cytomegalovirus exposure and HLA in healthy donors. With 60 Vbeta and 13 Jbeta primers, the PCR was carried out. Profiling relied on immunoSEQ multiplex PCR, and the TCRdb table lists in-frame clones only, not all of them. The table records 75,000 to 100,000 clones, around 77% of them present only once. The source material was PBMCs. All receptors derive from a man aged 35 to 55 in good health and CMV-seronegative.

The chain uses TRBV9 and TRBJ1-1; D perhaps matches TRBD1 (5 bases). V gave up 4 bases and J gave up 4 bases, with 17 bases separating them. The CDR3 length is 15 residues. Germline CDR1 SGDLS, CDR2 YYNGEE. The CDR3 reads CASSPVVGVGTEAFF. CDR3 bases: TGTGCCAGCAGCCCAGTAGTAGGGGTGGGCACTGAAGCTTTCTTT.

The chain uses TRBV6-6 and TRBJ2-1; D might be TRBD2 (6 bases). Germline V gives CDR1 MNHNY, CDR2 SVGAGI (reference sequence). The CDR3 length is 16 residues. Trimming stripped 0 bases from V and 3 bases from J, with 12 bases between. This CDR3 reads CASSYSMGGIYNEQFF. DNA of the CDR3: TGTGCCAGCAGTTACTCCATGGGCGGGATCTACAATGAGCAGTTCTTC.

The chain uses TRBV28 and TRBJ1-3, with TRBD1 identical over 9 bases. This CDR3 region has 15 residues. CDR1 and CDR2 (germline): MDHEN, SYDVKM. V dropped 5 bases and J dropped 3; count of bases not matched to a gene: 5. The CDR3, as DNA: TGTGCCAGCAGTCCCCCGGGACAGGGTGGAAACACCATATATTTT. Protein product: CASSPPGQGGNTIYF. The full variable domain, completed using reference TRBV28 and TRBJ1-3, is DVKVTQSSRYLVKRTGEKVFLECVQDMDHENMFWYRQDPGLGLRLIYFSYDVKMKEKGDIPEGYSVSREKKERFSLILESASTNQTSMYLCASSPPGQGGNTIYFGEGSWLTVV.

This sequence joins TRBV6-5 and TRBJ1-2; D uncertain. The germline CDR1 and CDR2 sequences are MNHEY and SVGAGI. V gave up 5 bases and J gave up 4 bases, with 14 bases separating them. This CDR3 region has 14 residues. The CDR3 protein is CASSQRPGFYGYTF. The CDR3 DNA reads TGTGCCAGCAGTCAGAGGCCTGGTTTCTATGGCTACACCTTC.

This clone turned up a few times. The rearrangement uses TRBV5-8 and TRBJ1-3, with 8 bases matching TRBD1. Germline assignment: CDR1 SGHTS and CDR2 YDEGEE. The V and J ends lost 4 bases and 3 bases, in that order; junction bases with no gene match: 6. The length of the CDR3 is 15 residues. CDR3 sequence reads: CASSPQGEGGNTIYF. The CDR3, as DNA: TGTGCCAGCAGCCCACAGGGGGAAGGTGGAAACACCATATATTTT.

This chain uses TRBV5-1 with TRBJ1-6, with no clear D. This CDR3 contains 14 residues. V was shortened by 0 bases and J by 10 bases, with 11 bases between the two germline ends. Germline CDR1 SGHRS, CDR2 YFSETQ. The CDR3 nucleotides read TGCGCCAGCAGCTTGGAAGTGGCAAAATCACCCCTCCACTTT. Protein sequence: CASSLEVAKSPLHF.